This record covers a single T cell receptor (beta chain). Profiling relied on immunoSEQ multiplex PCR, and the TCRdb table lists in-frame clones only, not all of them. The sample lists roughly 41,000 clones, 90% occurring once. The CDR3 totals 12 residues. Germline assignment: CDR1 SEHNR and CDR2 FQNEAQ (reference sequence). The junction had 3 bases not matched to a gene; V was cut back by 6 bases and J by 6 bases. This sample is part of a study of T cell changes during pregnancy in multiple sclerosis. This specimen was CD8+ T cells from peripheral blood mononuclear cells, taken in the third trimester of pregnancy. This chain connects TRBV7-9 to TRBJ2-7, with 9 bases that match TRBD2. This TCR came from a female donor with multiple sclerosis, enrolled in a pregnancy study. CDR3 in amino acids: CASSSGRSEQYF. For the CDR3, the DNA is TGTGCCAGCAGTAGCGGGAGAAGCGAGCAGTACTTC.